This TCR beta chain was recorded in a study of blood T cell repertoires in COVID-19. The germline V gene encodes CDR1 LGHDT and CDR2 YNNKEL (reference sequence). The CDR3 runs to 15 residues. V lost 3 bases to trimming and J lost 1 base, with 12 bases between them. This clone came up a few times. The method was immunoSEQ multiplex PCR; TCRdb's version includes in-frame clones alone and lacks a portion of them. The top ten hold around 1.8% of the sample, which has 100,000 to 150,000 clones, roughly three quarters seen once. The chain carries TRBV3-1 (or the pseudogene TRBV3-2) and TRBJ1-1; tentative D call: TRBD1 (6 bases). Sequencing input: peripheral blood. The sequence came from a woman in her seventies with acute or convalescent COVID-19. DNA of the CDR3: TGTGCCAGCAGCCAGGCAGGGGCGGAGAACACTGAAGCTTTCTTT. Its translation: CASSQAGAENTEAFF.